These 25 T cell receptor beta chains were sequenced from one sample in a study of cytomegalovirus exposure and HLA in healthy donors. Use of 60 Vbeta and 13 Jbeta primers characterized the PCR. Generated by immunoSEQ multiplex PCR, the TCRdb table keeps only in-frame clones and is missing some. The sample has over 65,000 clones; about 80% are singletons. Material for sequencing was PBMCs. The receptor set was obtained from a man aged 60-69 years in good health and CMV-seropositive.

The chain joins TRBV29-1 to TRBJ2-7; TRBD1 might be the D (6 bases). Trimming took off 7 bases at V and 6 bases at J, with 13 bases between the two ends. The germline V gene has CDR1 SQVTM and CDR2 ANQGSEA. This CDR3 spans 11 amino acids. The CDR3: CSGSQGGEQYF. In DNA form, the CDR3 reads TGCAGCGGCTCACAGGGCGGCGAGCAGTACTTC.

By share of the sample, this clone is medium-sized. The V and J genes are TRBV6-6 and TRBJ1-1, with 7 bases matching TRBD1. In germline, CDR1 is MNHNY, CDR2 SVGAGI (reference sequence). The CDR3 runs 14 residues. J gave up 5 bases and V 5 bases, and 8 bases lay outside the gene matches. The CDR3 nucleotides are TGTGCCAGCAGTCACGGACAGGCTGGAACTGAAGCTTTCTTT. Translation: CASSHGQAGTEAFF.

This clone was recorded only once. The gene calls are TRBV5-6 and TRBJ1-2, with 12 bases identical to TRBD1. The V segment lost 0 bases and the J segment 9 bases; nucleotides outside the gene matches: 9. Germline-derived CDR1 and CDR2 are SGHDT and YYEEEE. This CDR3 is built from 16 residues. The CDR3 DNA reads as TGTGCCAGCAGCTTGGCCGGGACAGGGGGCGTTTTTAGCTACACCTTC. Protein product: CASSLAGTGGVFSYTF.

The rearrangement uses TRBV5-6 and TRBJ2-1; no firm D call. The CDR3 contains 13 residues. V gave up 6 bases and J gave up 8 bases, with 15 bases separating them. Germline V gene data show CDR1 as SGHDT and CDR2 as YYEEEE. The DNA of the CDR3 is TGTGCCAGCAAGAGGATCTCGGCGGATGAGCAGTTCTTC. Its protein is CASKRISADEQFF.

The J gene is TRBJ2-1, the V gene TRBV6-1, with 10 bases lining up with TRBD2. This CDR3 contains 19 residues. V lost 3 bases to trimming and J lost 5 bases; unmatched junction nucleotides: 16. CDR1 and CDR2 from the germline V gene are MNHNS and SASEGT. The CDR3 loop is CASSEGTLISGLADNEQFF. Here the CDR3 DNA reads TGTGCCAGCAGTGAGGGGACTTTAATCAGCGGACTAGCGGACAATGAGCAGTTCTTC.

This rearrangement joins TRBV5-6 to TRBJ1-5; D is possibly TRBD1 (6 bases). The CDR3 runs 14 residues. Germline loops: CDR1 SGHDT, CDR2 YYEEEE. Trimming left V 2 bases short and J 7 bases short, with 13 bases between. In DNA form, the CDR3 reads TGTGCCAGCAGCTTACAGGGAACCAACCAGCCCCAGCATTTT. Translating gives CASSLQGTNQPQHF.

With respect to this clone: This same CDR3 is encoded by further DNA sequences in the sample. This chain links TRBV11-2 with TRBJ2-7; TRBD1 might be the D (5 bases). This CDR3 is built from 14 residues. Germline values: CDR1 SGHAT, CDR2 FQNNGV. Trimming pared 0 bases from V and 4 bases from J, leaving 10 bases between. The CDR3 bases are TGTGCCAGCAGCTTAGATATCAGGGTTTACGAGCAGTACTTC. Translation gives CASSLDIRVYEQYF.

V gene TRBV2 combines with J gene TRBJ2-1, with a weak D call TRBD1 (6 bases). The CDR3 covers 15 residues. The V end lost 4 bases, the J end lost 7 bases, and 17 bases lay between the germline ends. Germline lookup yields CDR1 SNHLY and CDR2 FYNNEI. CDR3: CASSVRGGNGNEQFF. Written as DNA, the CDR3 is TGTGCCAGCAGTGTGCGTGGGGGCAATGGGAATGAGCAGTTCTTC.

The chain is built from TRBV7-2 and TRBJ2-7, with 11 bases fitting TRBD1. CDR3 size: 15 residues. The trim removed 6 bases at V and 7 bases at J, leaving 11 bases unmatched. Germline CDR1 is SGHTA and CDR2 is FQGNSA. The CDR3 DNA follows: TGTGCCAGCAGAAAGCCGGGACAGGGGGTGCAAGAGCAGTACTTC. The encoded protein is CASRKPGQGVQEQYF.

The chain has TRBV6-5 and TRBJ1-5; a possible D gene is TRBD1 (5 bases). The CDR3 has 13 amino acids. V gave up 6 bases and J gave up 4 bases, with 10 bases separating them. Germline values: CDR1 MNHEY, CDR2 SVGAGI. In DNA, the CDR3 is TGTGCCAGCAGGCGGGACGGAAATCAGCCCCAGCATTTT. It yields the protein CASRRDGNQPQHF.

V is TRBV9 and J is TRBJ2-2; TRBD1 matches 9 bases. After removal of 2 bases from V and 7 bases from J, the junction contained 6 bases not matched to a gene. This CDR3 comprises 15 residues. Germline CDR1 reads SGDLS; CDR2 reads YYNGEE. The CDR3 here is CASSVRDRAVGELFF. CDR3 nucleotides: TGTGCCAGCAGCGTTAGGGACAGGGCGGTCGGGGAGCTGTTTTTT.

V usage is TRBV5-1 and J usage is TRBJ2-7, with 8 bases that match TRBD2. This CDR3 is built from 14 residues. J lost 5 bases, V lost 0 bases, and 4 bases had no gene match. In germline, CDR1 is SGHRS, CDR2 YFSETQ. The CDR3 nucleotides read TGCGCCAGCAGCTTGGAAGCGGGAGTTGACGAGCAGTACTTC. As protein: CASSLEAGVDEQYF.

This rearrangement joins TRBV20-1 to TRBJ1-2, with D perhaps TRBD1 (6 bases). The germline V gene encodes CDR1 DFQATT and CDR2 SNEGSKA (reference sequence). This CDR3 comprises 11 residues. The CDR3 protein is CRTGTLESYTF. CDR3 DNA sequence: TGCAGAACTGGGACACTCGAGAGCTACACCTTC.

This chain joins TRBV19 and TRBJ1-1; a possible D gene is TRBD1 (5 bases). This CDR3 spans 17 amino acids. Deletions cut 4 bases from V and 8 bases from J, with 26 bases between. Germline V CDR1 and CDR2: LNHDA, SQIVND (reference sequence). Here the CDR3 DNA reads TGTGCCAGTAGTAACTCGGGAGGGGTAAAAGGGAAACCCGAAGCTTTCTTT. It translates to CASSNSGGVKGKPEAFF.

The V and J genes are TRBV14 and TRBJ1-4, with TRBD1 matching 9 bases. The CDR3 is 14 amino acids. Trimming removed 1 base from V and 9 bases from J; junction bases left unmatched: 3. Per the germline V gene, CDR1 is SGHDN and CDR2 is FVKESK. Here the CDR3 DNA reads TGTGCCAGCAGCCAAGCGGGACAGGGCCAAAAACTGTTTTTT. Translated: CASSQAGQGQKLFF. The whole variable domain, remainder taken from reference TRBV14 and TRBJ1-4, is EAGVTQFPSHSVIEKGQTVTLRCDPISGHDNLYWYRRVMGKEIKFLLHFVKESKQDESGMPNNRFLAERTGGTYSTLKVQPAELEDSGVYFCASSQAGQGQKLFFGSGTQLSVL.

The rearrangement uses TRBV18 and TRBJ2-7; D is ambiguous. Germline assignment: CDR1 KGHSH and CDR2 LQKENI. V gave up 3 bases and J gave up 0 bases, with 9 bases separating them. CDR3 length: 14 residues. The CDR3 DNA is TGTGCCAGCTCACCCTCCAGAAGCTCCTACGAGCAGTACTTC. Amino acids: CASSPSRSSYEQYF.

V is TRBV11-2 and J is TRBJ1-1; unclear D gene. Germline V CDR1 and CDR2: SGHAT, FQNNGV. CDR3 size: 13 residues. The germline V and J ends were trimmed by 2 bases and 9 bases, with 13 bases remaining between them. The CDR3 spells CASSLSTRGQAFF. As DNA, the CDR3 is TGTGCCAGCAGCTTAAGTACACGAGGGCAAGCTTTCTTT.

The chain links TRBV11-3 to TRBJ2-5; D is possibly TRBD2 (6 bases). Germline CDR1 and CDR2: SGHNT and YENEEA. This CDR3 has 14 residues. Trimming removed 2 bases from V and 5 bases from J, with 12 bases in between. Here the CDR3 reads CASSLRRSGETQYF. The CDR3 DNA is TGTGCCAGCAGCTTACGGAGGAGCGGGGAGACCCAGTACTTC.

The chain uses TRBV9 and TRBJ2-5; 13 nucleotides agree with TRBD2. J was trimmed by 5 bases and V by 4 bases; bases with no gene match: 8. This CDR3 contains 16 residues. CDR1 is SGDLS and CDR2 is YYNGEE in the germline V gene. The chain's CDR3 is CASSPTSGRASETQYF. The CDR3 DNA reads as TGTGCCAGCAGCCCCACTAGCGGGAGGGCCTCCGAGACCCAGTACTTC.

The V and J genes are TRBV5-6 and TRBJ1-2; 8 nucleotides align to TRBD1. The CDR3 spans 15 residues. With 1 base clipped from V and 3 bases from J, the junction kept 5 bases outside the gene matches. The germline gives CDR1 SGHDT, CDR2 YYEEEE. This CDR3 reads CASSLTGGYDYGYTF. CDR3 nucleotides: TGTGCCAGCAGCTTGACAGGGGGGTATGACTATGGCTACACCTTC.

The chain combines TRBV2 with TRBJ2-2; TRBD1 matches at 9 bases. The CDR3 loop spans 15 amino acids. J was trimmed by 7 bases and V by 6 bases; bases with no gene match: 9. Germline lookup yields CDR1 SNHLY and CDR2 FYNNEI. The CDR3 DNA reads TGTGCCAGCAGAAGACAGGGGGTTCGGGACGGGGAGCTGTTTTTT. This translates into CASRRQGVRDGELFF.

As for this clone: Germline and junction disagree at one end, which may indicate a read error. The CDR3 loop is CSSSPIPGQNYGYTF. As DNA, the CDR3 is TGTTCCAGCAGCCCGATCCCGGGACAGAACTATGGCTACACCTTC. J is TRBJ1-2 and V is TRBV7-9; 7 nucleotides line up with TRBD1. Germline CDR1 SEHNR, CDR2 FQNEAQ (reference sequence). This CDR3 contains 15 residues.

The CDR3 spells CASSLARGSAAYEQYF. CDR3 nucleotides: TGTGCCAGCAGCTTAGCGCGGGGGTCGGCGGCCTACGAGCAGTACTTC. The rearrangement uses TRBV7-9 and TRBJ2-7; 7 bases agree with TRBD2. The V and J ends lost 0 bases and 2 bases, in that order; junction bases with no gene match: 7. Germline loops: CDR1 SEHNR, CDR2 FQNEAQ (reference sequence). The CDR3 is 16 residues long.

The V and J genes are TRBV6-5 and TRBJ2-4; 9 nucleotides align to TRBD2. The V and J ends lost 6 bases and 7 bases, in that order; junction bases with no gene match: 4. Germline loops: CDR1 MNHEY, CDR2 SVGAGI. CDR3 length: 13 residues. The DNA of the CDR3 is TGTGCCAGCAGGGGGACTAGCCGGAACATTCAGTACTTC. Amino acid sequence: CASRGTSRNIQYF.

The chain combines TRBV2 with TRBJ2-2; D unresolved. This CDR3 is 15 amino acids long. From germline, CDR1 is SNHLY and CDR2 FYNNEI. Between the trimmed V and J ends, which lost 3 bases and 2 bases, there was a span of 10 bases. The CDR3 loop is CASSDLQINTGELFF. CDR3 nucleotides: TGTGCCAGCAGTGATTTACAGATCAACACCGGGGAGCTGTTTTTT.